These T cell receptor beta chains were read from a single sample in a study of CD8 T cells in Susac syndrome. One entry per CDR3 protein, called by TCRdb with MiXCR from the immunoSEQ multiplex PCR reads. The sample has 140,000 or so distinct CDR3 sequences, approximately 94% seen once. The sequencing input was CD4+ T cells from PBMCs. The receptor source for this set is a human donor in good health. The CDR3 runs from the conserved cysteine through the conserved F or W. The order of the fields is J gene, V gene, D gene, CDR3 length, clone size, CDR3 DNA, CDR3 protein. A D gene is named only where the DNA matches it firmly. Size is stated for part of the rows, as once, few or many counts, or as a class when the clone is expanded.

>TRBJ2-3|TRBV29-1|NA|11|NA
TGCAGCGTTGTCGCAGGGGATACGCAGTATTTT
CSVVAGDTQYF
>TRBJ1-1|TRBV18|NA|15|NA
TGTGCCAGCTCACCAGGGAAGGGGCGCGTGGCTGAAGCTTTCTTT
CASSPGKGRVAEAFF
>TRBJ1-2|TRBV30|TRBD1|14|NA
TGTGCCTGGGCCGGGACAGACAATAACTATGGCTACACCTTC
CAWAGTDNNYGYTF
>TRBJ2-1|TRBV29-1|TRBD1|13|NA
TGCAGCGAACTGGGACAGGGTAATAATGAGCAGTTCTTC
CSELGQGNNEQFF
>TRBJ2-2|TRBV5-1|TRBD2|16|NA
TGCGCCAGCAGCTTCACTAGCGGGAGGAGCACCGGGGAGCTGTTTTTT
CASSFTSGRSTGELFF
>TRBJ1-4|TRBV29-1|NA|11|NA
TGCAGCGTTGAAAGGGATGAAAAACTGTTTTTT
CSVERDEKLFF
>TRBJ1-2|TRBV30|NA|14|NA
TGTGCCTGGAGTGTAGTAAGGAGGTCCTATGGCTACACCTTC
CAWSVVRRSYGYTF
>TRBJ1-2|TRBV12-3/TRBV12-4|NA|13|NA
TGTGCCAGCACCCCTCGGGCTAACTATGGCTACACCTTC
CASTPRANYGYTF
>TRBJ2-5|TRBV28|NA|13|once
TGTGCCAGCAGTTTATCCCGGTATGAGACCCAGTACTTC
CASSLSRYETQYF
>TRBJ2-7|TRBV20-1|NA|12|NA
TGCAGTGCTACCGTCGGGGCCCGGGAGCAGTACTTC
CSATVGAREQYF
>TRBJ2-7|TRBV20-1|TRBD1|14|NA
TGCAGTGCAATGGGACAGGTCAATTCCTACGAGCAGTACTTC
CSAMGQVNSYEQYF
>TRBJ1-1|TRBV5-4|TRBD1|16|NA
TGTGCCAGCAGCTCAATGAGACAGGGCATGAACACTGAAGCTTTCTTT
CASSSMRQGMNTEAFF
>TRBJ1-2|TRBV3-1|NA|13|NA
TGTGCCAGCAGCCAAGTTGCTGCTATTGGCTACACCTTC
CASSQVAAIGYTF
>TRBJ2-7|TRBV19|NA|15|NA
TGTGCCAGTAGTAAGGGGCCTACCTCCGCCTACGAGCAGTACTTC
CASSKGPTSAYEQYF
>TRBJ2-1|TRBV5-6|NA|15|NA
TGTGCCAGCAGCTTGTTCCAGGGATCCTACAATGAGCAGTTCTTC
CASSLFQGSYNEQFF
>TRBJ2-5|TRBV6-5|NA|16|few
TGTGCCAGCAGTTACTCCCCGCCGGCGACCGGAGAGACCCAGTACTTC
CASSYSPPATGETQYF
>TRBJ2-3|TRBV27|NA|16|NA
TGTGCCAGCAGTGAGGATAGCGGATTTAGCACAGATACGCAGTATTTT
CASSEDSGFSTDTQYF
>TRBJ1-5|TRBV30|NA|14|NA
TGTGCCTGGAGTAAAGGGAAGAGCAATCAGCCCCAGCATTTT
CAWSKGKSNQPQHF
>TRBJ1-4|TRBV18|NA|16|NA
TGTGCCAGCTCACCACGGGGAGTTGCAACTAATGAAAAACTGTTTTTT
CASSPRGVATNEKLFF
>TRBJ2-7|TRBV7-2|TRBD2|16|NA
TGTGCCAGCAGCTTAAGCGGGAGGATCCCAACCTACGAGCAGTACTTC
CASSLSGRIPTYEQYF
>TRBJ1-6|TRBV28|NA|13|NA
TGTGCCAGCAGTTTGTCAGGGGATTCACCCCTCCACTTT
CASSLSGDSPLHF
>TRBJ2-3|TRBV6-5|NA|16|NA
TGTGCCAGCAGTTACACGGGGCCGGAGGTCACAGATACGCAGTATTTT
CASSYTGPEVTDTQYF
>TRBJ2-2|TRBV25-1|NA|13|NA
TGTGCCAGCAGTAACGTCGCCGCCGGGGAGCTGTTTTTT
CASSNVAAGELFF
>TRBJ2-5|TRBV7-9|TRBD2|17|NA
TGTGCCAGCAGCCCGGGACTAGCGGGACCAAAACGGGAGACCCAGTACTTC
CASSPGLAGPKRETQYF
>TRBJ2-2|TRBV3-1|TRBD2|16|NA
TGTGCCAGCAGCCCATCTAGCGGGAGGGTTGTCGGGGAGCTGTTTTTT
CASSPSSGRVVGELFF
>TRBJ2-1|TRBV20-1|NA|12|NA
TGCAGTGCTAGTAAGGAGTTGTACGAGCAGTTCTTC
CSASKELYEQFF
>TRBJ2-1|TRBV3-1|TRBD2|17|NA
TGTGCCAGCAGCTCGCGGGGAGCGGGAGGTCTGGGCAATGAGCAGTTCTTC
CASSSRGAGGLGNEQFF
>TRBJ1-5|TRBV12-3/TRBV12-4|TRBD1|14|NA
TGTGCCAGCAGTTTGGGACAGGCCGGTCAGCCCCAGCATTTT
CASSLGQAGQPQHF
>TRBJ1-2|TRBV15|NA|15|NA
TGTGCCACCAGCAGAGATCGGGCCTCAGTGGATGGCTACACCTTC
CATSRDRASVDGYTF
>TRBJ1-1|TRBV9|NA|15|NA
TGTGCCAGCAGCCCTCGACAAGGGGAGGGAACTGAAGCTTTCTTT
CASSPRQGEGTEAFF
>TRBJ2-5|TRBV20-1|TRBD2|15|NA
TGCAGTGCTAGAGACCCACTAGCGGGAGAAGAGACCCAGTACTTC
CSARDPLAGEETQYF
>TRBJ2-4|TRBV19|TRBD1|15|NA
TGTGCCAGTAGTATCCCCCGACAGGGGGGAAACATTCAGTACTTC
CASSIPRQGGNIQYF
>TRBJ1-2|TRBV29-1|NA|11|NA
TGCAGCGTTGACAGGGGCTATGGCTACACCTTC
CSVDRGYGYTF
>TRBJ2-1|TRBV13|TRBD2|13|NA
TGTGCCAGCAGCTTAGGGGGGGGGAGTCGGCAGTTCTTC
CASSLGGGSRQFF
>TRBJ2-3|TRBV7-2|TRBD2|17|NA
TGTGCCAGCAGCTTCCGACTAGCGGGAGGGCTGTCTAATACGCAGTATTTT
CASSFRLAGGLSNTQYF
>TRBJ1-1|TRBV5-1|NA|14|NA
TGCGCCAGCAGCTTGGCCTTCGCGGACACTGAAGCTTTCTTT
CASSLAFADTEAFF